A single sample is the source of the 15 T cell receptor beta chains below, sequenced in a study of identical twins. TCRdb ran MiXCR on the 5' RACE reads and lists one entry per CDR3 protein. The repertoire holds nearly 900,000 distinct CDR3 sequences, with 9% to 15% as singletons. The sample was also reused in another study, on yellow fever vaccine responses in identical twins.

Sequenced sample: PBMCs. The receptors were sampled from a woman aged 18-35 years in good health.

This chain joins TRBV3-1 and TRBJ1-6, with D perhaps TRBD1 (6 bases). Trimming removed 1 base from V and 10 bases from J, with 8 bases in between. The germline V gene encodes CDR1 LGHDT and CDR2 YNNKEL (reference sequence). CDR3 length: 13 amino acids. CDR3 protein: CASSQGQASPLHF. CDR3 in DNA: TGTGCCAGCAGCCAAGGACAGGCGTCACCCCTCCACTTT. The complete variable domain, with remaining parts taken from reference TRBV3-1 and TRBJ1-6, reads DTAVSQTPKYLVTQMGNDKSIKCEQNLGHDTMYWYKQDSKKFLKIMFSYNNKELIINETVPNRFSPKSPDKAHLNLHINSLELGDSAVYFCASSQGQASPLHFGNGTRLTVT.

This clonotype was counted a few times. The V call is TRBV12-3 or TRBV12-4, the J call TRBJ2-1, with TRBD2 matching 12 bases. V shed 7 bases and J 3 bases; nucleotides not matched to a gene: 10. The CDR3 is 17 amino acids. CDR3 DNA sequence: TGTGCCAGCACTAAATCTCTAGCGGGGGGGCTCTACAATGAGCAGTTCTTC. This encodes CASTKSLAGGLYNEQFF.

This clonotype has a count of ten or more. The chain uses TRBV9 and TRBJ2-1, with D maybe TRBD2 (6 bases). V lost 4 bases and J 0 bases, leaving 11 bases between the germline ends. In germline, CDR1 is SGDLS, CDR2 YYNGEE. The CDR3 loop spans 15 amino acids. The CDR3 region has the DNA TGTGCCAGCAGCATTAGCGGAAGCTCCTACAATGAGCAGTTCTTC. Protein sequence: CASSISGSSYNEQFF.

This clonotype turned up a few times. The chain recombines TRBV2 with TRBJ2-1, with TRBD1 matching over 8 bases. With 1 base clipped from V and 4 bases from J, the junction kept 6 bases outside the gene matches. The CDR3 is 16 amino acids. CDR1 and CDR2 from the germline V gene are SNHLY and FYNNEI. The CDR3 is CASSEGRDRPYNEQFF. DNA for the CDR3: TGTGCCAGCAGTGAAGGCCGGGACAGGCCTTACAATGAGCAGTTCTTC. Based on the CDR3 plus reference TRBV2 and TRBJ2-1, the full variable domain is EPEVTQTPSHQVTQMGQEVILRCVPISNHLYFYWYRQILGQKVEFLVSFYNNEISEKSEIFDDQFSVERPDGSNFTLKIRSTKLEDSAMYFCASSEGRDRPYNEQFFGPGTRLTVL.

CDR3 DNA sequence: TGTGCCAGCAGCCGGACACTTAACCAAGAGACCCAGTACTTC. This translates into CASSRTLNQETQYF. J is TRBJ2-5 and V is TRBV7-9; TRBD1 might be the D (5 bases). The CDR3 covers 14 residues. Germline V gene sequence: CDR1 SEHNR, CDR2 FQNEAQ (reference sequence). V was trimmed by 5 bases and J by 0 bases, leaving 10 bases between them.

V gene TRBV29-1 combines with J gene TRBJ2-1, with TRBD2 matching over 7 bases. V shed 5 bases and J 6 bases; nucleotides not matched to a gene: 4. The CDR3 spans 12 residues. In germline, CDR1 is SQVTM, CDR2 ANQGSEA. The CDR3 is CSVNVAGNEQFF. The CDR3, as DNA: TGCAGCGTTAACGTAGCGGGCAATGAGCAGTTCTTC.

This clonotype was counted only a few times. Its ends do not fully match the called genes, so a read error is possible. The chain joins TRBV20-1 to TRBJ2-3; D gene uncertain. The CDR3 extends over 15 amino acids. From germline, CDR1 is DFQATT and CDR2 SNEGSKA (reference sequence). CDR3 bases: TGCAGTGCTGGAGACCGGGCCTTAGGCACAGATACGCAGTATTTT. Encoded protein: CSAGDRALGTDTQYF.

This clonotype was seen ten or more times. This rearrangement joins TRBV12-3 or TRBV12-4 to TRBJ2-3; 10 positions match TRBD1. With V trimmed by 5 bases and J by 9 bases, 5 bases remained unmatched. There are 13 residues in the CDR3. The CDR3 region is CASSLGTGVTQYF. CDR3 nucleotides: TGTGCCAGCAGTCTGGGGACAGGGGTGACGCAGTATTTT.

This clonotype occurred many times. The CDR3: CSVAERGSSYEQYF. DNA of the CDR3: TGCAGCGTTGCAGAGCGGGGAAGCTCCTACGAGCAGTACTTC. The rearrangement uses TRBV29-1 and TRBJ2-7, with TRBD2 identical over 7 bases. The V and J ends lost 4 bases and 0 bases, in that order; junction bases with no gene match: 6. The germline gives CDR1 SQVTM, CDR2 ANQGSEA. This CDR3 region has 14 residues.

A single count supports this clonotype. The chain recombines TRBV10-3 with TRBJ2-7; possible D gene TRBD1, 6 bases. V lost 8 bases and J lost 3, with 11 bases in between. Germline CDR1 is ENHRY and CDR2 is SYGVKD. The CDR3 consists of 12 residues. The CDR3 DNA is TGTGCCATCTCACGGGACAACTACGAGCAGTACGTC. This codes for CAISRDNYEQYV.

V gene TRBV10-3 combines with J gene TRBJ2-5; D is perhaps TRBD2 (6 bases). The CDR3 runs 19 residues. Germline V gene data show CDR1 as ENHRY and CDR2 as SYGVKD. Deletions cut 0 bases from V and 5 bases from J, with 25 bases between. The CDR3: CAISESFWGPREFEETQYF. The DNA of the CDR3 is TGTGCCATCAGTGAGTCGTTTTGGGGTCCACGGGAGTTTGAGGAGACCCAGTACTTC.

This rearrangement joins TRBV6-4 to TRBJ2-2; possibly TRBD2 for D (6 bases). CDR3 size: 16 residues. Germline V lookup: CDR1 MRHNA, CDR2 SNTAGT. V lost 2 bases and J 5 bases, leaving 15 bases between the germline ends. The CDR3, as DNA: TGTGCCAGCAGTGACCTTGCGTATGGGGGGACCGGGGAGCTGTTTTTT. Translating gives CASSDLAYGGTGELFF.

This clonotype was counted ten times or more. Mismatch with germline at one junction end may stem from a read error. The rearrangement uses TRBV12-3 or TRBV12-4 and TRBJ2-5, with 10 bases fitting TRBD2. The CDR3 spans 12 residues. In DNA, the CDR3 is TGTGCCAGCACTTTAGCGGGAGGGACCCAGTACTTC. Its translation: CASTLAGGTQYF.

This clonotype was seen a few times. The gene calls are TRBV29-1 and TRBJ2-3; D is possibly TRBD1 (6 bases). The V and J ends lost 4 bases and 4 bases respectively, with 15 bases between them. Germline CDR1 is SQVTM and CDR2 is ANQGSEA. The CDR3 sequence is 14 residues long. The CDR3 nucleotides are TGCAGCGTTGGGGTCCAGAAGGGGGCAGATACGCAGTATTTT. This encodes CSVGVQKGADTQYF.

This clonotype was recorded at least ten times. The V gene is TRBV25-1, the J gene TRBJ2-3; 11 bases map to TRBD2. This CDR3 has 15 residues. J lost 5 bases, V lost 7 bases, and 8 bases had no gene match. The V gene's germline CDR1 is MGHDK and CDR2 SYGVNS. CDR3 amino acids: CASMGTSGAQDTQYF. DNA for the CDR3: TGTGCCAGCATGGGGACTAGCGGCGCACAAGATACGCAGTATTTT.